This passage covers 11 T cell receptor beta chains from one sample sequenced in a study of CXCR3-negative and CXCR3-positive naive CD8 T cells. Their antigens remain unidentified. Carrying UMI labels, the TRB cDNA libraries were prepared through 5' RACE. TCRdb reprocessed the 5' RACE reads and keeps a single row for each CDR3 protein, giving no DNA. The sample holds about 110,000 distinct CDR3 sequences. General study results and limits: Hydrophobicity was higher for TRB CDR3s found in CXCR3-positive naive cells than in CXCR3-negative naive cells.

The sample taken for sequencing was naive CXCR3+ CD8+ T cells from blood. Subset meaning: CD45RO-CCR7+CD27+CD95- naive CD8+ T cells expressing CXCR3 (TNR3+). These receptors were collected from a human donor in good health. Some clones in this sample may be carry-over from other donors' samples.

The chain joins TRBV6-5 to TRBJ2-7; TCRdb returns TRBD2, unconfirmable since there is no DNA. The CDR3 is made up of 15 amino acids. Germline V gene sequence: CDR1 MNHEY, CDR2 SVGAGI. The CDR3: CASSSPSGRADEQYF.

The rearrangement joins TRBV14 to TRBJ1-3. There are 18 residues in the CDR3. From germline, CDR1 is SGHDN and CDR2 FVKESK. CDR3 residues: CASSQDFAPPSSGNTIYF.

The J gene is TRBJ1-2, the V gene TRBV7-9. The CDR3 is 13 amino acids. Looked up from germline, CDR1 is SEHNR and CDR2 is FQNEAQ (reference sequence). CDR3 amino acids: CASSFPALVGYTF.

J is TRBJ2-1 and V is TRBV10-2. CDR1 and CDR2 from the germline V gene are WSHSY and SAAADI. CDR3 length: 11 amino acids. The CDR3 loop is CASSEGEEQFF.

The J gene is TRBJ1-2, the V gene TRBV5-4; TCRdb's D call, TRBD1, is unchecked because there is no DNA. The CDR3 is 12 amino acids. Germline V lookup: CDR1 SGHNT, CDR2 YYREEE (reference sequence). CDR3 sequence reads: CASSSPGQGYTF.

The genes are TRBV6-5 and TRBJ2-1. The CDR3 has 12 amino acids. The germline gives CDR1 MNHEY, CDR2 SVGAGI. This CDR3 reads CVRWRAYNEQFF.

V and J are TRBV5-6 and TRBJ2-7. Per germline, CDR1 SGHDT and CDR2 YYEEEE. The CDR3 runs 13 residues. The CDR3 loop is CASALVGSYEQYF.

The chain links TRBV29-1 to TRBJ2-1; with no DNA, the TCRdb D assignment of TRBD1 cannot be verified. Per germline, CDR1 SQVTM and CDR2 ANQGSEA. The CDR3 has 12 residues. CDR3 sequence reads: CSVEAGFNEQFF.

The chain combines TRBV20-1 with TRBJ2-7. The germline gives CDR1 DFQATT, CDR2 SNEGSKA (reference sequence). The CDR3 totals 17 residues. CDR3 sequence reads: CSARDNPQGGRTYEQYF.

The chain links TRBV7-9 to TRBJ1-1. Germline-derived CDR1 and CDR2 are SEHNR and FQNEAQ (reference sequence). CDR3 length: 13 amino acids. This CDR3 is CASSLADNTEAFF.

The chain employs TRBV7-2 and TRBJ2-1; TCRdb gives TRBD2 as the D gene, but with no DNA this cannot be confirmed. The CDR3 is 19 residues long. Germline values: CDR1 SGHTA, CDR2 FQGNSA. CDR3 amino acids: CASSPGLAGGLSSYNEQFF.